Presented here are 26 T cell receptor beta chains from one specimen sequenced in a study of control samples from healthy donors and cancer patients. Profiling relied on immunoSEQ multiplex PCR, and the TCRdb table lists in-frame clones only, not all of them. The sample lists around 180,000 clones, 94% occurring once. Source material: blood. Every receptor here comes from a woman under 30 in good health.

The rearrangement links TRBV12-3 or TRBV12-4 to TRBJ2-7; the D is unclear. The CDR3 has 12 amino acids. V lost 3 bases, J lost 2 bases, and 5 bases lay in between. This chain's CDR3 is CASSFSPYEQYF. The CDR3 nucleotides are TGTGCCAGCAGTTTTTCCCCCTACGAGCAGTACTTC.

The genes are TRBV2 and TRBJ1-2; D gene ambiguous. In germline, CDR1 is SNHLY, CDR2 FYNNEI. The CDR3 is made up of 14 amino acids. V dropped 3 bases and J dropped 0 bases, with 8 bases sitting between them. This chain's CDR3 is CASSDRPANYGYTF. CDR3 DNA sequence: TGTGCCAGCAGTGACAGGCCGGCTAACTATGGCTACACCTTC.

The chain is built from TRBV5-6 and TRBJ1-6; D gene uncertain. In germline, CDR1 is SGHDT, CDR2 YYEEEE. V dropped 1 base and J dropped 8 bases, with 7 bases sitting between them. This CDR3 comprises 13 residues. The CDR3 sequence: CASSLYGDSPLHF. The CDR3 nucleotides are TGTGCCAGCAGCTTGTATGGGGATTCACCCCTCCACTTT.

The rearrangement uses TRBV24-1 and TRBJ2-5, with 10 bases that match TRBD1. Trimming removed 2 bases from V and 6 bases from J; junction bases left unmatched: 5. This CDR3 region has 15 residues. In germline, CDR1 is KGHDR, CDR2 SFDVKD. The chain's CDR3 is CATSDSGTGEKTQYF. The CDR3 DNA follows: TGTGCCACCAGTGATTCCGGGACAGGGGAGAAGACCCAGTACTTC.

This chain joins TRBV6-5 and TRBJ1-5; D gene uncertain. The CDR3 has 13 amino acids. In germline, CDR1 is MNHEY, CDR2 SVGAGI. The V and J ends lost 7 bases and 2 bases respectively, with 9 bases between them. CDR3 nucleotide sequence: TGTGCCAGCAAACGGGAACGCAATCAGCCCCAGCATTTT. Translating it yields CASKRERNQPQHF.

The chain links TRBV19 to TRBJ1-2; TRBD1 is a possible D gene (5 bases). CDR1 and CDR2 (germline): LNHDA, SQIVND (reference sequence). V was trimmed by 7 bases and J by 5 bases, leaving 26 bases between them. The CDR3 is 17 amino acids. CDR3 sequence: CASTLSTRRLSGYGYTF. The CDR3 region has the DNA TGTGCCAGTACCCTATCCACCCGACGGCTATCAGGGTATGGCTACACCTTC.

This clone has just one count. The chain is built from TRBV19 and TRBJ1-2; 8 bases agree with TRBD1. V shed 5 bases, J shed 4 bases, and the junction held 6 bases outside the gene matches. Per germline, CDR1 LNHDA and CDR2 SQIVND (reference sequence). The CDR3 length is 14 residues. The CDR3 DNA reads as TGTGCCAGTAGTGTTACAGGGGGAGGCTATGGCTACACCTTC. This codes for CASSVTGGGYGYTF.

This clone has only one observation. The chain recombines TRBV19 with TRBJ1-2; D unresolved. CDR1 and CDR2 (germline): LNHDA, SQIVND (reference sequence). V gave up 6 bases and J gave up 4 bases, with 12 bases separating them. This CDR3 has 13 residues. The CDR3 reads CASSLRLGYGYTF. The CDR3 bases are TGTGCCAGTAGCCTCAGGCTCGGCTATGGCTACACCTTC.

J is TRBJ1-2 and V is TRBV6-2 or TRBV6-3, with D possibly matching TRBD1 (5 bases). Germline CDR1 and CDR2: MNHEY and SVGEGT. The CDR3 covers 15 residues. V gave up 5 bases and J gave up 2 bases, with 15 bases separating them. The CDR3 sequence: CASSHPAAGNYGYTF. The DNA of the CDR3 is TGTGCCAGCAGTCACCCCGCGGCAGGGAACTATGGCTACACCTTC.

The chain employs TRBV10-3 and TRBJ1-4; D not certain. Germline V lookup: CDR1 ENHRY, CDR2 SYGVKD. The CDR3 is 15 residues long. Trimming left V 3 bases short and J 1 base short, with 9 bases between. CDR3 DNA sequence: TGTGCCATCAGTGACTCGGGTGGAACTAATGAAAAACTGTTTTTT. Its protein is CAISDSGGTNEKLFF.

The chain has TRBV7-2 and TRBJ1-2; D possibly corresponds to TRBD1 (6 bases). V lost 8 bases and J lost 0, with 13 bases in between. Looked up from germline, CDR1 is SGHTA and CDR2 is FQGNSA. The CDR3 loop spans 14 amino acids. CDR3 sequence (DNA): TGTGCCAGCGGCTCAGGGGAACCTAACTATGGCTACACCTTC. The encoded protein is CASGSGEPNYGYTF. The variable domain in full, with the rest retrieved from reference TRBV7-2 and TRBJ1-2, is GAGVSQSPSNKVTEKGKDVELRCDPISGHTALYWYRQSLGQGLEFLIYFQGNSAPDKSGLPSDRFSAERTGGSVSTLTIQRTQQEDSAVYLCASGSGEPNYGYTFGSGTRLTVV.

The chain has TRBV5-1 and TRBJ2-2, with TRBD2 matching 12 bases. CDR1 SGHRS and CDR2 YFSETQ come from the germline V gene. This CDR3 is built from 17 residues. V trimming: 4 bases; J trimming: 4 bases; junction bases outside the gene matches: 8. Here the CDR3 DNA reads TGCGCCAGCAGCCCCCGACTAGCGGGGGCAAGCACCGGGGAGCTGTTTTTT. Its protein product is CASSPRLAGASTGELFF.

DNA of the CDR3: TGTGCCAGCAGCAATACAGGGTTGTACGAGCAGTACTTC. Its protein product is CASSNTGLYEQYF. The J gene is TRBJ2-7, the V gene TRBV3-1 (or the pseudogene TRBV3-2); the D gene is possibly TRBD1 (6 bases). V shed 5 bases and J shed 4 bases, with 12 bases lying between them. The CDR3 length is 13 residues. Germline CDR1 reads LGHDT; CDR2 reads YNNKEL (reference sequence).

The CDR3 sequence is CASSLETGGKSIAFF. Here the CDR3 DNA reads TGTGCCAGCAGCTTAGAGACAGGGGGCAAAAGTATCGCTTTCTTT. V gene TRBV11-2 combines with J gene TRBJ1-1; TRBD1 matches 10 bases. This CDR3 region has 15 residues. From germline, CDR1 is SGHAT and CDR2 FQNNGV. V lost 0 bases to trimming and J lost 11 bases; unmatched junction nucleotides: 9. The complete variable domain, with remaining parts taken from reference TRBV11-2 and TRBJ1-1, reads EAGVAQSPRYKIIEKRQSVAFWCNPISGHATLYWYQQILGQGPKLLIQFQNNGVVDDSQLPKDRFSAERLKGVDSTLKIQPAKLEDSAVYLCASSLETGGKSIAFFGQGTRLTVV.

The genes are TRBV2 and TRBJ1-4; D might be TRBD1 (5 bases). This CDR3 is 13 amino acids long. Trimming stripped 5 bases from V and 15 bases from J, with 19 bases between. Germline loops: CDR1 SNHLY, CDR2 FYNNEI. For the CDR3, the DNA is TGTGCCAGCAGTCCCGGGACGGTTTTAACCGTGTTTTTT. This encodes CASSPGTVLTVFF.

The count of this clone is one. This sequence joins TRBV19 and TRBJ2-3; 9 nucleotides agree with TRBD1. The CDR3 is made up of 16 amino acids. Germline CDR1 reads LNHDA; CDR2 reads SQIVND (reference sequence). Trimming removed 6 bases from V and 1 base from J; junction bases left unmatched: 8. In nucleotides, the CDR3 is TGTGCCAGTAGCACAGGGGGCGGTTGGGGCACAGATACGCAGTATTTT. It is translated as CASSTGGGWGTDTQYF.

This chain uses TRBV13 with TRBJ1-1; D is perhaps TRBD1 (5 bases). The CDR3 runs to 15 residues. V was pared by 2 bases and J by 2 bases, with 12 bases between. The germline gives CDR1 PRHDT, CDR2 FYEKMQ (reference sequence). Here the CDR3 DNA reads TGTGCCAGCAGCTTACCACAGGCAACCAACACTGAAGCTTTCTTT. It is translated as CASSLPQATNTEAFF.

The CDR3 region has the DNA TGTGCCAGCAGATACGAGGGGACAGGGGTAATCTATGGCTACACCTTC. This codes for CASRYEGTGVIYGYTF. The gene calls are TRBV6-2 or TRBV6-3 and TRBJ1-2; 10 positions agree with TRBD1. CDR1 MNHEY and CDR2 SVGEGT come from the germline V gene. J was trimmed by 4 bases and V by 6 bases; bases with no gene match: 11. This CDR3 region has 16 residues.

This clone showed up just once. V and J are TRBV14 and TRBJ1-2, with D possibly matching TRBD1 (5 bases). V was shortened by 2 bases and J by 4 bases, with 11 bases between the two germline ends. The CDR3 loop spans 14 amino acids. Germline-derived CDR1 and CDR2 are SGHDN and FVKESK. CDR3 amino acids: CASSQRAGAYGYTF. The CDR3 nucleotides are TGTGCCAGCAGCCAACGGGCCGGGGCCTATGGCTACACCTTC.

This chain uses TRBV7-9 with TRBJ2-5, with D perhaps TRBD2 (5 bases). Trimming left V 5 bases short and J 5 bases short, with 15 bases between. Germline V lookup: CDR1 SEHNR, CDR2 FQNEAQ (reference sequence). The CDR3 totals 14 residues. The CDR3 reads CASSHPGRGETQYF. The CDR3 DNA is TGTGCCAGCAGCCACCCCGGGCGCGGGGAGACCCAGTACTTC. Full variable domain (outside the CDR3, taken from reference TRBV7-9 and TRBJ2-5): DTGVSQNPRHKITKRGQNVTFRCDPISEHNRLYWYRQTLGQGPEFLTYFQNEAQLEKSRLLSDRFSAERPKGSFSTLEIQRTEQGDSAMYLCASSHPGRGETQYFGPGTRLLVL.

This rearrangement joins TRBV12-3 or TRBV12-4 to TRBJ1-4; tentatively, D is TRBD1 (5 bases). V lost 5 bases and J lost 7, with 11 bases in between. CDR3 length: 13 amino acids. CDR3 region: CASSRQGGEKLFF. CDR3 nucleotides: TGTGCCAGCAGTCGTCAGGGAGGTGAAAAACTGTTTTTT.

The chain couples TRBV19 to TRBJ1-1; 10 positions match TRBD1. Germline V gives CDR1 LNHDA, CDR2 SQIVND (reference sequence). V shed 3 bases and J 0 bases; nucleotides not matched to a gene: 4. This CDR3 is built from 16 residues. For the CDR3, the DNA is TGTGCCAGTAGTATTCGGACAGGGGGTCTGAACACTGAAGCTTTCTTT. Translating gives CASSIRTGGLNTEAFF.

This rearrangement joins TRBV10-3 to TRBJ1-6; D is undetermined. CDR1 ENHRY and CDR2 SYGVKD come from the germline V gene. V was shortened by 6 bases and J by 4 bases, with 16 bases between the two germline ends. The CDR3 is made up of 16 amino acids. The CDR3 reads CAISQSDTTYNSPLHF. CDR3 sequence (DNA): TGTGCCATCAGCCAATCCGACACCACGTATAATTCACCCCTCCACTTT.

The chain employs TRBV11-3 and TRBJ2-1, with a possible D match to TRBD2 (5 bases). The length of the CDR3 is 17 residues. Germline V gives CDR1 SGHNT, CDR2 YENEEA. The V gene lost 6 bases and the J gene lost 0 bases, with 18 bases spanning the gap. The CDR3 spells CASRSGISVSSYNEQFF. CDR3 sequence (DNA): TGTGCCAGCAGGAGTGGGATTAGCGTAAGCTCCTACAATGAGCAGTTCTTC.

V and J are TRBV28 and TRBJ2-5; a possible D gene is TRBD1 (5 bases). Germline CDR1 and CDR2: MDHEN and SYDVKM. The CDR3 covers 16 residues. Trimming removed 3 bases at V and 5 bases at J, with 19 bases between. The CDR3 nucleotides read TGTGCCAGCAGTTTTTGGGGCGGACAACGGCGGGAGACCCAGTACTTC. Translating gives CASSFWGGQRRETQYF.

The V and J genes are TRBV6-5 and TRBJ2-7; 8 bases match TRBD2. CDR3 length: 16 residues. After removal of 0 bases from V and 4 bases from J, the junction contained 8 bases not matched to a gene. The germline V gene encodes CDR1 MNHEY and CDR2 SVGAGI. CDR3 sequence (DNA): TGTGCCAGCAGTTACTCGGTGGGCGGGAGGAAATACGAGCAGTACTTC. This sequence encodes CASSYSVGGRKYEQYF.